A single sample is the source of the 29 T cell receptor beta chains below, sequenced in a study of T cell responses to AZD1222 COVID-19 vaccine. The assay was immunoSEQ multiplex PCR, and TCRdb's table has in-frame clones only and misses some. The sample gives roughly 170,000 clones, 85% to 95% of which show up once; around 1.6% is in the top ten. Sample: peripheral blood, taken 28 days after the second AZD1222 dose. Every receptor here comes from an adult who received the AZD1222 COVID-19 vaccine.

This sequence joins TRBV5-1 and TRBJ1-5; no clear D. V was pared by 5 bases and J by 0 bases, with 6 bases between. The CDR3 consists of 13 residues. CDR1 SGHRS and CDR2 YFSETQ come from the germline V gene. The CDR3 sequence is CASREDSNQPQHF. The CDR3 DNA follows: TGCGCCAGCAGAGAGGATAGCAATCAGCCCCAGCATTTT.

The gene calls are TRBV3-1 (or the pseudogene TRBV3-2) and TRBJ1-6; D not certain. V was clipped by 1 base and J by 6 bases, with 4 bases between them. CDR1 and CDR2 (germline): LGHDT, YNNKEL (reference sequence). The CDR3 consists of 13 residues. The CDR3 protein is CASSQGTNSPLHF. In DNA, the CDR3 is TGTGCCAGCAGCCAAGGGACTAATTCACCCCTCCACTTT.

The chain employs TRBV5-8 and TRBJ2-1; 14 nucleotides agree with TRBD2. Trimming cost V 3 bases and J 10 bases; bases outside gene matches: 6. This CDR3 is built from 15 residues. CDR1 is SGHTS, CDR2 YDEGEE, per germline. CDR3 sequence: CASSSGTSGSEEQFF. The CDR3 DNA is TGTGCCAGCAGCTCCGGGACTAGCGGGAGTGAAGAGCAGTTCTTC.

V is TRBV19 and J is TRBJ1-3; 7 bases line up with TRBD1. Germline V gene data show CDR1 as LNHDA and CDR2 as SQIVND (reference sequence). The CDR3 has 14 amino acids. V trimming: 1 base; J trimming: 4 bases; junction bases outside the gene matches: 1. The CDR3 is CASSIAGGGNTIYF. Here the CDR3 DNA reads TGTGCCAGTAGTATAGCAGGGGGAGGAAACACCATATATTTT.

The CDR3 DNA reads as TGCGCCAGCAGCTTGCCGGGACTCGGAGGAAGCGAGCAGTACTTC. Protein product: CASSLPGLGGSEQYF. The rearrangement links TRBV5-1 to TRBJ2-7; the D gene is possibly TRBD2 (6 bases). Trimming shortened V by 1 base and J by 6 bases, and 17 bases separated the two germline ends. The CDR3 extends over 15 amino acids. Germline V lookup: CDR1 SGHRS, CDR2 YFSETQ. The variable domain in full, with the rest retrieved from reference TRBV5-1 and TRBJ2-7, is KAGVTQTPRYLIKTRGQQVTLSCSPISGHRSVSWYQQTPGQGLQFLFEYFSETQRNKGNFPGRFSGRQFSNSRSEMNVSTLELGDSALYLCASSLPGLGGSEQYFGPGTRLTVT.

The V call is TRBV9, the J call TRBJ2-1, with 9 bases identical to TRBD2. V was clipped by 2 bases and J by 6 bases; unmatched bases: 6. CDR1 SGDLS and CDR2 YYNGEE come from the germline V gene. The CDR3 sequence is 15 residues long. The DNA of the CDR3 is TGTGCCAGCAGCGTTCTTAGCGGGAGTGTCAATGAGCAGTTCTTC. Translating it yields CASSVLSGSVNEQFF. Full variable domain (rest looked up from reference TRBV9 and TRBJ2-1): DSGVTQTPKHLITATGQRVTLRCSPRSGDLSVYWYQQSLDQGLQFLIQYYNGEERAKGNILERFSAQQFPDLHSELNLSSLELGDSALYFCASSVLSGSVNEQFFGPGTRLTVL.

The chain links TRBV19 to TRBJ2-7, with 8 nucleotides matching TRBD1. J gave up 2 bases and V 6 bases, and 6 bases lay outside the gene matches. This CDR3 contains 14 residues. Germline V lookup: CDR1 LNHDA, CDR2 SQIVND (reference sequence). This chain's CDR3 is CASRGQGETYEQYF. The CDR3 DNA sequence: TGTGCCAGTAGAGGACAGGGTGAGACCTACGAGCAGTACTTC.

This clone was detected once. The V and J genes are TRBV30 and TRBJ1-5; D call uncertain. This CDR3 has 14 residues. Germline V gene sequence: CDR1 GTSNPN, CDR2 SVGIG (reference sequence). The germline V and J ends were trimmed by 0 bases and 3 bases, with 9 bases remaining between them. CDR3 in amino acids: CAWSVRLLNQPQHF. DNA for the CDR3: TGTGCCTGGAGTGTAAGGCTGCTCAATCAGCCCCAGCATTTT.

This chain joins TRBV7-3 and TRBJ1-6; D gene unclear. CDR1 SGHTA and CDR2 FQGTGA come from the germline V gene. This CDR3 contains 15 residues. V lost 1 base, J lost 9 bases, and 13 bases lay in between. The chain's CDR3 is CASSLNGYLGSPLHF. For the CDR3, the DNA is TGTGCCAGCAGCTTAAATGGGTATTTGGGTTCACCCCTCCACTTT.

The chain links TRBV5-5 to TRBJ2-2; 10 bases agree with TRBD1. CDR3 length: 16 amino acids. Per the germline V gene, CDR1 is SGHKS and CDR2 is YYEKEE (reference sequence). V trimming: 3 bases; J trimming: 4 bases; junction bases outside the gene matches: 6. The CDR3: CASSSGQGMSTGELFF. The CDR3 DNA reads TGTGCCAGCAGCTCGGGACAGGGGATGAGCACCGGGGAGCTGTTTTTT.

For the CDR3, the DNA is TGTGCCAGCAGCTTGGCGGCAGGGAGCAATCAGCCCCAGCATTTT. It codes for CASSLAAGSNQPQHF. This chain joins TRBV5-6 and TRBJ1-5; D perhaps matches TRBD1 (5 bases). Trimming left V 0 bases short and J 1 base short, with 8 bases between. The germline V gene has CDR1 SGHDT and CDR2 YYEEEE. The length of the CDR3 is 15 residues.

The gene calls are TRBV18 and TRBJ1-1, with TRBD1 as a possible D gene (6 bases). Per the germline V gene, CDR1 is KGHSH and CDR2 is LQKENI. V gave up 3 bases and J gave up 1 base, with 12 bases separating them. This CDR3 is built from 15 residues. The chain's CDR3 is CASSPYRVGNTEAFF. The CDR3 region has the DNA TGTGCCAGCTCACCCTACAGGGTGGGGAACACTGAAGCTTTCTTT.

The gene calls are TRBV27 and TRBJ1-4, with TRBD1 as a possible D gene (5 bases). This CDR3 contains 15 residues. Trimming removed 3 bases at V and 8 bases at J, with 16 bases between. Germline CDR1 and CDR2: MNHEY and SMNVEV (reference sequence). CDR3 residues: CASSFRGVGWEKLFF. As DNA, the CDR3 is TGTGCCAGCAGTTTCCGGGGGGTAGGTTGGGAAAAACTGTTTTTT. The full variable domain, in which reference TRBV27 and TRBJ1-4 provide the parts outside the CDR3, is EAQVTQNPRYLITVTGKKLTVTCSQNMNHEYMSWYRQDPGLGLRQIYYSMNVEVTDKGDVPEGYKVSRKEKRNFPLILESPSPNQTSLYFCASSFRGVGWEKLFFGSGTQLSVL.

CDR3 sequence (DNA): TGTGCCAGCAGTTACTCTGGTAGTACCGCGGGCCCTGGGGCCAACGTCCTGACTTTC. Translating gives CASSYSGSTAGPGANVLTF. The rearrangement joins TRBV6-2 or TRBV6-3 to TRBJ2-6, with D possibly being TRBD2 (5 bases). The CDR3 consists of 19 residues. Germline CDR1 and CDR2: MNHEY and SVGEGT. V was shortened by 0 bases and J by 2 bases, with 17 bases between the two germline ends.

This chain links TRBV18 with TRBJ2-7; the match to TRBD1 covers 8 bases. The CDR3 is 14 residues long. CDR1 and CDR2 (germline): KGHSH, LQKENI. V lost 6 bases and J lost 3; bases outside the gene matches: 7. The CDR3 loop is CASSPGTGHYEQYF. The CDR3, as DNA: TGTGCCAGCTCGCCCGGGACAGGCCACTACGAGCAGTACTTC.

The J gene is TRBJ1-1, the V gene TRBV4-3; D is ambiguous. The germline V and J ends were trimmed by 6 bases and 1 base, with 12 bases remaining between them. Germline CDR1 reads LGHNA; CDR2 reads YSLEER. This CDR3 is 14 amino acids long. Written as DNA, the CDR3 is TGCGCCAGCAGTTTAAAATACAGGAACACTGAAGCTTTCTTT. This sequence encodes CASSLKYRNTEAFF.

The chain's CDR3 is CASRAGTSGRALEQFF. CDR3 coding DNA: TGTGCCAGCAGAGCTGGGACTAGCGGGAGGGCCCTTGAGCAGTTCTTC. The J gene is TRBJ2-1, the V gene TRBV2; 16 bases are a match to TRBD2. V lost 6 bases and J lost 9; bases outside the gene matches: 8. In germline, CDR1 is SNHLY, CDR2 FYNNEI. The CDR3 is 16 amino acids.

The CDR3 reads CASSGGTGHSYNSPLHF. CDR3 sequence (DNA): TGTGCCAGCAGCGGTGGGACAGGGCACTCCTATAATTCACCCCTCCACTTT. V and J are TRBV7-9 and TRBJ1-6; 9 nucleotides align to TRBD1. Germline CDR1 reads SEHNR; CDR2 reads FQNEAQ (reference sequence). The CDR3 has 17 residues. V trimming: 5 bases; J trimming: 0 bases; junction bases outside the gene matches: 5.

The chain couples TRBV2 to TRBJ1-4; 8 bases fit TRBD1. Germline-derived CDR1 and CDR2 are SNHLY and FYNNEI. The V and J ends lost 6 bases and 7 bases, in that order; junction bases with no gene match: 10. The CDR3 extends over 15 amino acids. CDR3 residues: CASSTMGQVGEKLFF. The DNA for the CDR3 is TGTGCCAGCAGCACGATGGGACAGGTCGGTGAAAAACTGTTTTTT.

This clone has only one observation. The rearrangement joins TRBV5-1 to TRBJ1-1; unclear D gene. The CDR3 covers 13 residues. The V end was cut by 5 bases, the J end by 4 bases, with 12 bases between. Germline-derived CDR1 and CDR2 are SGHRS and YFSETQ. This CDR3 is CASRIGEGTEAFF. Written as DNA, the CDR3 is TGCGCCAGCAGAATCGGGGAGGGCACTGAAGCTTTCTTT.

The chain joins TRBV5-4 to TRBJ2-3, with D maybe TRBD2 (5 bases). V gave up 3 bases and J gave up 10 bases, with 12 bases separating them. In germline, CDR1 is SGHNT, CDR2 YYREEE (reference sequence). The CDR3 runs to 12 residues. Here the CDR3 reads CASSSDGVAQYF. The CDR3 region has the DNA TGTGCCAGCAGCTCAGACGGGGTGGCGCAGTATTTT. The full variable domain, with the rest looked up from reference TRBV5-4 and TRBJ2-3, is ETGVTQSPTHLIKTRGQQVTLRCSSQSGHNTVSWYQQALGQGPQFIFQYYREEENGRGNFPPRFSGLQFPNYSSELNVNALELDDSALYLCASSSDGVAQYFGPGTRLTVL.

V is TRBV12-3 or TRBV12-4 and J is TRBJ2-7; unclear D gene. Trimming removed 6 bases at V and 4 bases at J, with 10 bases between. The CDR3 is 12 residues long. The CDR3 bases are TGTGCCAGCAGCGGGCCCTATTACGAGCAGTACTTC. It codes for CASSGPYYEQYF.

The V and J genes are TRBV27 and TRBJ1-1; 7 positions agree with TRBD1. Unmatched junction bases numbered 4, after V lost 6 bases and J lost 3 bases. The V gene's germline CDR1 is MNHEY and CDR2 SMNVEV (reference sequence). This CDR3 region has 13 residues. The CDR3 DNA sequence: TGTGCCAGCAGGAGACAGGGCTACACTGAAGCTTTCTTT. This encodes CASRRQGYTEAFF.

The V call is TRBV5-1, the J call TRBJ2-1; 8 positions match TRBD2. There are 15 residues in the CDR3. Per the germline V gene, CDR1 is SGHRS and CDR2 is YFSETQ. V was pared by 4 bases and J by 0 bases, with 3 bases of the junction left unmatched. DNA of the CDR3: TGCGCCAGCAGCGATGGGACTAGCTCCTACAATGAGCAGTTCTTC. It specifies CASSDGTSSYNEQFF.

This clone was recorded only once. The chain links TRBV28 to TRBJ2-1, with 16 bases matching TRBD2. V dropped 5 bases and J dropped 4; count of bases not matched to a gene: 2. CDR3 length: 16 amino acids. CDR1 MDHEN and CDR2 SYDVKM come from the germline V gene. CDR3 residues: CASSPGLAGGYNEQFF. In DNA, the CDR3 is TGTGCCAGCAGTCCGGGACTAGCGGGAGGGTACAATGAGCAGTTCTTC.

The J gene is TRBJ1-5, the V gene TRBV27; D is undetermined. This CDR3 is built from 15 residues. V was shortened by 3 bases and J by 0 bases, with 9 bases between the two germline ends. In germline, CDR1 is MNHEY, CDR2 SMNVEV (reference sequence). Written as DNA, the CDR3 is TGTGCCAGCAGTTTCGGGCAATTTAGCAATCAGCCCCAGCATTTT. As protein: CASSFGQFSNQPQHF.

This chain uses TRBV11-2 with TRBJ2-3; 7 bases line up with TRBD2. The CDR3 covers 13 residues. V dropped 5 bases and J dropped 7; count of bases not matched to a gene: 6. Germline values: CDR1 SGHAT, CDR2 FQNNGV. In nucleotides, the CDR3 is TGTGCCAGCAGCCCAGGACTAGTGAATACGCAGTATTTT. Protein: CASSPGLVNTQYF.

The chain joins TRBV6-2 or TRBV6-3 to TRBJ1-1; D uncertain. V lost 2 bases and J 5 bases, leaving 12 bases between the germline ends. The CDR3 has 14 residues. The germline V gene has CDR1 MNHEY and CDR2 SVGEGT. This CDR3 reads CASSYASDGTEAFF. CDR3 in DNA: TGTGCCAGCAGTTACGCGTCGGACGGTACTGAAGCTTTCTTT.

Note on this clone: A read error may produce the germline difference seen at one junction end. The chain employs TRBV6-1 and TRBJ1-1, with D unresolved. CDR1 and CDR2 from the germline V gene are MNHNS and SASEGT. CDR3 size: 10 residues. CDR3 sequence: CASGETEAFF. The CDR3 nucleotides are TGTGCCAGCGGTGAGACTGAAGCTTTCTTT.